The clone carrying this TCR beta chain has a handful of counts. This record comes from a study of CD8 T cells in ankylosing spondylitis. The CDR3 is 13 amino acids. Germline V CDR1 and CDR2: SGHTA, FQGNSA. V was clipped by 6 bases and J by 3 bases, with 10 bases between them. TCRdb used MiXCR to reprocess the 5' RACE reads, holding one entry per CDR3 protein. The sample lists fewer than 250,000 distinct CDR3 sequences, roughly 32% occurring once. The sample was blood, either unsorted or a sorted T cell fraction (not recorded which). The J gene is TRBJ2-3, the V gene TRBV7-2, with D perhaps TRBD2 (7 bases). The TCR comes from a male donor with ankylosing spondylitis or in good health (not recorded which). The CDR3 loop reads CASREGGTDTQYF. The CDR3 DNA is TGTGCCAGCAGAGAGGGGGGGACAGATACGCAGTATTTT.